This T cell receptor beta chain was captured by sequencing in a study of cytomegalovirus exposure and HLA in healthy donors (dated 2017 in TCRdb). About the full investigation: According to an earlier analysis of a few hundred of the donors, about 190 million T cells yielded roughly 110 million unique TCR beta sequences and about 300 Gb of sequence data. An early release that covered fewer than 750 HLA-typed donors contained about 290 gigabases of sequencing data and approximately 85 million unique TCR sequences. Of the roughly 400 genotyped donors, around 81% fell in the genetic ancestry cluster associated with self-reported Caucasian donors. The aim of the study was to test whether cataloging public T cell receptors could identify signatures of past pathogen exposure. Using immunosequencing, the study profiled T cell repertoires from about 620 subjects and related those repertoires to cytomegalovirus serostatus. Along with the roughly 670-subject first cohort, a separate validation cohort of over 90 different subjects was used. To predict cytomegalovirus infection status, the study brought together high-throughput TCR immunosequencing, statistical association of individual TCRs with disease status, and machine learning. A later analysis re-analyzed previously published TCR beta repertoires from 666 donors and added high-resolution HLA genotyping to study TCR occurrence patterns. Rather than using new phenotypic data, the later analysis identified candidate immune exposures from TCR beta sequences and from how often those sequences occurred across donors. To decide whether each TCR beta V gene segment behaved as functional or pseudogenic, an earlier analysis of some 580 of the donors relied on high-throughput TCR beta sequencing. Donor age, sex, ethnicity and CMV serostatus were collected together with the repertoire data. A later genetic analysis used genome-wide SNP genotypes for about three fifths of the 666 donors, treating that subset as a discovery cohort. All discovery cohort repertoires had been generated on a single sequencing platform. Class I and class II HLA loci were covered by the typing at four-digit resolution. Typing coverage varied by locus: roughly 629-640 donors for A, B, C, DRB1 and DQB1; roughly 510 for DQA1; more than 600 for DPA1; approximately 450 for DPB1. Because of strong linkage in the cohort, roughly five DR-DQ haplotypes were treated as single units for association and clustering. Among about 400 genotyped donors of the cohort, an average of roughly 230,000 unique TCR beta nucleotide sequences was sequenced per donor, of which about 20% were non-productive.

Reading from cysteine to phenylalanine, the CDR3 counts 15 amino acids. Left in the record is the CDR3 DNA by itself, 45 bases read in frame from the first base. Relative to germline, V is 5 bases shorter and J is 0 bases shorter, with 12 bases between their ends. The germline V gene supplies CDR1 SGDLS and CDR2 YYNGEE. Study-level results and caveats: Most CMV-associated TCR beta chains appeared to be HLA-restricted in a later analysis, and the HLA associations seemed to be driven largely by CMV exposure. The classifier was reported to diagnose cytomegalovirus status with high specificity and sensitivity in both the original and validation cohorts. HLA typing was unavailable for some donors at each locus, so association tests used only the typed subset. Only TCR beta chains were sequenced in this cohort, and the absence of alpha or paired-chain data limited detectable features. A later analysis found that HLA-associated TCR beta chains were more clonally expanded and had lower generation probabilities than equally common non-associated chains. Correlated functional status among segregating V segments might reflect linkage disequilibrium, but an unknown experimental factor could not be ruled out. A cluster of highly shared sequence variants was judged likely to represent a technical artifact of the sequencing pipeline. Most TCR sequences were observed very rarely across donors, whereas some public TCRs were present in many individuals. In a later genetic analysis, fewer N-insertions in productive TCRs were reported among donors in an Asian-associated ancestry cluster than the roughly 700-donor mean. V-gene and J-gene trimming of TCR beta chains was associated with a missense DCLRE1C variant in a later genetic analysis, and the association was replicated in an independent cohort. The study gave a list of some 150 TCR beta chains associated with cytomegalovirus. Assigning TCR associations to individual alleles was difficult when HLA alleles, especially DR and DQ, strongly co-occurred. The only immune exposure information available for the cohort was CMV serostatus. A later analysis associated roughly 17,000 TCR beta sequences with specific HLA alleles at a false discovery rate of 0.05. The authors suggested that the approach could potentially be generalized to other disease states and immunological phenotypes. A few of the identified cytomegalovirus-associated TCR beta chains were confirmed in vitro to be specific for cytomegalovirus antigens. An earlier analysis of roughly 570 of the donors showed that most TCR beta V segments appeared in productive rearrangements either about 87% or about 30% of the time, which broadly matched IMGT annotations. In a later analysis, several top co-occurrence clusters were reported to appear linked to parvovirus B19, influenza, CMV and Epstein-Barr virus. Because the 87-base-pair reads could not distinguish some IMGT-functional V segments, including TRBV6-2 and TRBV6-3, those segments were excluded. Because counts were too low, fewer than 20 rarely observed V segments, including chromosome 9 orphons, were excluded from the earlier analysis of 500 to 700 of the donors. Roughly uniform sequencing depth across donors was assumed in presence/absence analyses, although this assumption may not hold. In a later analysis, the rate of TCR association differed among HLA loci, with DRB1 alleles having the most associated TCRs and HLA-C alleles having the fewest. A further reported finding was that TCR beta sequences accurately predicted the HLA-A and HLA-B alleles for most subjects in the first cohort.

On this clone: Its antigen is not yet known. No quality values exist for individual bases; no much larger clone is one base distant.

The library was prepared using the immunoSEQ multiplex PCR assay. The multiplex PCR relied on a mix of 60 forward primers for TCR Vbeta segments and 13 reverse primers for TCR Jbeta segments. The CDR3 region of rearranged TCR beta genes was amplified from genomic DNA by a multiplex PCR assay. The Illumina HiSeq System was used to sequence the amplified TCR beta libraries as 87-base-pair reads. The study's own analysis went as follows. In a later analysis, roughly 80 million unique TCR beta chains were counted across the 666 repertoires, and roughly 11 million of these chains were shared by at least two donors. A nearest-neighbor algorithm error-corrected the raw reads and collapsed the reads into unique sequences, merging closely related sequences to remove PCR and sequencing errors. Alignment of CDR3 sequences to IMGT reference sequences was used to assign V, D and J gene segments. For a sequence to be retained, a match of at least six nucleotides to both a V gene segment and a J gene segment was required. Rearrangements were classified as productive when the CDR3 lacked stop codons and remained in frame with V and J, and all other rearrangements were classified as non-productive. Following IMGT convention, CDR3 was defined as the stretch from the second conserved V-encoded cysteine up to the conserved J-encoded phenylalanine. The earlier analysis of roughly 590 of the donors excluded sequences that lacked an unambiguous match to a single V gene segment. In an earlier analysis of 587 of the donors, a V segment was called functional when productive rearrangements were above 56.7%, and segregating when the standard deviation between donors exceeded 5%. A statistical classification framework was built to diagnose cytomegalovirus status from the catalog of TCR beta chain sequences. A later analysis assigned V and J genes by comparing TCR nucleotide sequences with IMGT/GENE-DB human TR gene sequences. A later analysis assigned CDR3 sequences and most-parsimonious VDJ recombination scenarios with the TCRdist pipeline. In a later analysis, each TCR beta chain was defined by its CDR3 amino acid sequence together with its V-gene family, and reads without a unique V-gene family were excluded. As a way to deal with suspected cross-contamination and a sequencing artifact, a later analysis dropped 500 to 700 nucleotide sequences that were highly shared and had low generation probability. For each public chain, a later analysis derived a clonal expansion index from normalized ranks of inferred template counts within each repertoire. A later analysis computed generation probabilities with a VDJ recombination model fitted to out-of-frame rearrangements, and checked the results against IGoR. Hypergeometric tests were used in a later analysis to score TCR-TCR, TCR-HLA and TCR-CMV co-occurrence, with a repertoire-size bias correction applied to the TCR pairs. To estimate false discovery rates, a later analysis permuted the HLA or CMV assignments 20 times. In a later analysis, co-occurring TCRs were grouped with DBSCAN, and TCRdist sequence similarity was added when clustering was performed within HLA-allele-positive subsets. Repertoires with fewer than 30,000 or more than 120,000 public chains were left out of co-occurrence clustering, as were four to six repertoires with anomalous nucleotide sharing. This immuneACCESS table, as held by TCRdb, lists in-frame sequences with V and J called but not all clones. Of the missing ones, under half trace to an unresolved V gene in checked studies; the others have no known cause. V, J and clone size reflect that table, while D and trimming were determined from the DNA. The sample contains 60,000 to 85,000 clones, approximately 80% of them found a single time. The ten largest clones take up 3% to 3.5% of the sample.

In total, roughly 670 healthy bone marrow donors made up the cohort. At the time of sampling, every cohort member was nominally healthy, though immune exposures that went unrecorded were likely present. The donor tested CMV seronegative and was one of the 352 seronegative cohort members. Each donor provided a peripheral blood sample, and peripheral blood mononuclear cells were used for TCR beta sequencing. Genomic DNA extraction from the blood cell samples was performed with the Qiagen DNeasy Blood Extraction Kit. The origin of this receptor is a man aged 40-49 years in good health and CMV-seronegative. Sequenced input: PBMCs. This receptor chain uses TRBV9 and TRBJ1-3, with the identity of the D gene unclear. The DNA sequence follows: TGTGCCAGCAGTGAACAGTCTTCCTCTGGAAACACCATATATTTT. Protein translation: CASSEQSSSGNTIYF.